This T cell receptor beta chain was observed in a study of shared clonotypes between healthy human individuals. The naive CD8 fraction comprised CD45RO-negative cells positively selected for CCR7 and excluded terminally differentiated effector memory CD45RA+ cells. The study drew its donors from healthy HIV-negative adults without recent acute infections or vaccinations. Only Caucasian adults living in Nashville, Tennessee served as donors. Worth noting for this clone: The antigen is not known.

The deep-level immunoSEQ assay was used. Profiled with immunoSEQ multiplex PCR; TCRdb holds only in-frame clones, not every one. The sample records fewer than 800,000 clones, 90% to 95% being singletons. Study-wide points: The generation probabilities recorded for non-shared clonotypes fell below those of clonotypes shared by all four donors.

The receptor's source is a man aged 30-40 years in good health. The sequencing sample was made of naive CD8+ T cells sorted from blood.

In DNA form, the CDR3 reads TGTGCCAGCAGTAAGAGGCGGGAGCGGTACAATGAGCAGTTCTTC. Amino acids: CASSKRRERYNEQFF. V usage is TRBV27 and J usage is TRBJ2-1; 7 nucleotides align to TRBD2. Germline lookup yields CDR1 MNHEY and CDR2 SMNVEV (reference sequence). V was pared by 5 bases and J by 4 bases, with 8 bases of the junction left unmatched. The CDR3 runs to 15 residues.